The 10 T cell receptor beta chains below were found in one sample sequenced in a study of shared clonotypes between healthy human individuals. TCRdb's copy holds only in-frame clones and misses some; the assay was immunoSEQ multiplex PCR. This table holds about a million clones, approximately 68% found once. Sequencing was done on a sample of memory CD4+ T cells sorted from blood. Subset: CD45RA-negative fraction. Receptor source: a man between 18 and 35 years old in good health.

This chain connects TRBV11-1 to TRBJ2-2, with D perhaps given as TRBD1 or TRBD2 (5 bases each). V lost 5 bases and J lost 2, with 21 bases in between. The V gene's germline CDR1 is SGHAT and CDR2 FQDESV (reference sequence). CDR3 length: 18 residues. The CDR3 region has the DNA TGTGCCAGCAGCACTCGAACAACGGGACGAGTAAACACCGGGGAGCTGTTTTTT. Translating gives CASSTRTTGRVNTGELFF.

The chain carries TRBV7-3 and TRBJ2-1; D might be TRBD2 (6 bases). In germline, CDR1 is SGHTA, CDR2 FQGTGA. CDR3 length equals 13 residues. With 4 bases removed from V and 7 bases from J, the gap between germline ends came to 11 bases. CDR3 loop: CASSSPGGNEQFF. The CDR3 nucleotides read TGTGCCAGCAGCTCTCCTGGGGGGAATGAGCAGTTCTTC.

There are a few counts of this clone. The chain recombines TRBV5-1 with TRBJ1-3, with D perhaps matching TRBD1 (5 bases). The V end lost 3 bases, the J end lost 3 bases, and 13 bases lay between the germline ends. Germline V gene sequence: CDR1 SGHRS, CDR2 YFSETQ. This CDR3 spans 15 amino acids. CDR3 sequence: CASSSQGGFGNTIYF. Written as DNA, the CDR3 is TGCGCCAGCAGCTCTCAGGGAGGGTTTGGAAACACCATATATTTT.

The rearrangement joins TRBV29-1 to TRBJ2-5; unclear D gene. V lost 3 bases and J 4 bases, leaving 12 bases between the germline ends. Germline CDR1 is SQVTM and CDR2 is ANQGSEA. The CDR3 is 13 residues long. The CDR3 DNA reads TGCAGCGTTGAGAAACCACTGGGAGAGACCCAGTACTTC. This gives the protein CSVEKPLGETQYF.

J is TRBJ1-2 and V is TRBV6-1; tentatively, D is TRBD1 (5 bases). CDR3 length: 13 residues. Between the trimmed V and J ends, which lost 9 bases and 8 bases, there was a span of 19 bases. Germline V gives CDR1 MNHNS, CDR2 SASEGT. CDR3 coding DNA: TGTGCCAGTTCTTGGTGGGCAGGGCAAGGCTACACCTTC. It encodes CASSWWAGQGYTF.

The chain combines TRBV18 with TRBJ2-2; possible D gene TRBD1, 6 bases. The germline gives CDR1 KGHSH, CDR2 LQKENI. V was cut by 4 bases and J by 5 bases, with 8 bases left in between. The CDR3 length is 13 residues. CDR3 nucleotide sequence: TGTGCCAGCTCACGCCAGGGGACCGGGGAGCTGTTTTTT. Encoded protein: CASSRQGTGELFF.

This chain links TRBV25-1 with TRBJ1-6; TRBD1 might be the D (5 bases). Germline loops: CDR1 MGHDK, CDR2 SYGVNS. This CDR3 has 13 amino acids. Trimming pared 11 bases from V and 4 bases from J, leaving 12 bases between. The DNA of the CDR3 is TGTGCCGTCTTCGAGGGGTATAATTCACCCCTCCACTTT. Its translation: CAVFEGYNSPLHF.

The chain carries TRBV6-1 and TRBJ2-1, with D possibly matching TRBD2 (5 bases). This CDR3 region has 12 residues. Germline V gene lookup returns CDR1 MNHNS and CDR2 SASEGT. The V end was cut by 5 bases, the J end by 9 bases, with 11 bases between. The chain's CDR3 is CASSWARGEQFF. CDR3 nucleotide sequence: TGTGCCAGCAGTTGGGCCCGGGGTGAGCAGTTCTTC.

This clone has only one observation. This rearrangement joins TRBV25-1 to TRBJ2-1, with 7 bases fitting TRBD2. V lost 4 bases to trimming and J lost 3 bases; unmatched junction nucleotides: 6. The CDR3 sequence is 15 residues long. Looked up from germline, CDR1 is MGHDK and CDR2 is SYGVNS. The CDR3 region is CASSVGRGNYNEQFF. CDR3 bases: TGTGCCAGCAGTGTAGGGAGGGGAAACTACAATGAGCAGTTCTTC.

J is TRBJ2-1 and V is TRBV6-5; D is perhaps TRBD2 (5 bases). Between the trimmed V and J ends, which lost 0 bases and 4 bases, there was a span of 10 bases. The germline V gene encodes CDR1 MNHEY and CDR2 SVGAGI. CDR3 length: 15 amino acids. The CDR3 loop reads CASSYSTGSYNEQFF. The CDR3 DNA reads TGTGCCAGCAGTTACTCCACGGGGTCATACAATGAGCAGTTCTTC.